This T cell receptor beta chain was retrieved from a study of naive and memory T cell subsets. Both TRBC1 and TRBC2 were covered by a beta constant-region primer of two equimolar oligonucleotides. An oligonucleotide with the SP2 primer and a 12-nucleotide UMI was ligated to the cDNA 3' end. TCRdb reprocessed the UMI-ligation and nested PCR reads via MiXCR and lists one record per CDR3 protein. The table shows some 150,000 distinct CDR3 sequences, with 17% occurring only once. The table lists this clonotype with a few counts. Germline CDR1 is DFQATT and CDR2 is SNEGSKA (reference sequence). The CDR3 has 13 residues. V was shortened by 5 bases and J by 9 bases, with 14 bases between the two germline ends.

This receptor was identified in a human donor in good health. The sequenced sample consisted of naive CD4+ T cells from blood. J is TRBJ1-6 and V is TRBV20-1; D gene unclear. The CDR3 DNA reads TGCAGTGCTCGGGCCTCCGGTGCTTCACCCCTCCACTTT. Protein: CSARASGASPLHF.